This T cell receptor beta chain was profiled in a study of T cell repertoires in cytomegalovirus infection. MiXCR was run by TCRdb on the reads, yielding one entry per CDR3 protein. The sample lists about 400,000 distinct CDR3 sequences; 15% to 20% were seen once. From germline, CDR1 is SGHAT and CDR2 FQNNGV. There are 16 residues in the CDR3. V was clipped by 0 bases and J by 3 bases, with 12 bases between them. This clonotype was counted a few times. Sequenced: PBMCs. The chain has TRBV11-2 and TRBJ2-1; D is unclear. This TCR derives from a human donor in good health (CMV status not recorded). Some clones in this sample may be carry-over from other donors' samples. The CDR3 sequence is CASSLDTSPLYNEQFF. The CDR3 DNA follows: TGTGCCAGCAGCTTAGATACGAGCCCCCTCTACAATGAGCAGTTCTTC.